Listed below are T cell receptor beta chains from one sample, sequenced in a study of T-cell reconstitution after alpha-beta-depleted transplantation in children. TCRdb re-analysed the PCR reads in MiXCR, keeping a single row per CDR3 protein. The sample gives 700,000 or so distinct CDR3 sequences, roughly 13% of which show up once; 0.65% to 0.9% is in the top ten. Material: PBMCs, obtained before TCRalphabeta/CD19-depleted stem cell transplant. These receptors were taken from a girl aged 2-10 years with congenital amegakaryocytic thrombocytopenia, due to receive a stem cell transplant. Both conserved end residues are part of each CDR3. D genes are given only for firm matches. Rows may omit the clone size; those that give it use once, few, many or a size class.

many	TRBJ2-2	-	TRBV5-1	CASSLGLPNTGELFF
few	TRBJ1-2	TRBD1	TRBV5-1	CASSPSQGRANYGYTF
few	TRBJ1-6	-	TRBV5-1	CASSLANPTASPLHF
few	TRBJ2-2	TRBD1	TRBV28	CASRNHRGTTGELFF
many	TRBJ2-1	-	TRBV20-1	CSARDFGRELPNEQFF
few	TRBJ2-1	-	TRBV5-4	CASSSRDSDLNEQFF
few	TRBJ2-3	TRBD2	TRBV20-1	CSAYPRRDYTDTQYF
-	TRBJ2-1	TRBD2	TRBV11-1	CASSFTLLAGAAHNEQFF
few	TRBJ2-1	-	TRBV7-8	CASSPASGSSYNEQFF
-	TRBJ2-2	-	TRBV5-4	CASSLVQATGELFF
-	TRBJ2-7	-	TRBV14	CASSRRTAGYEQYF